This TCR beta chain was sequenced for a study of shared clonotypes between healthy human individuals. Profiled with immunoSEQ multiplex PCR; TCRdb holds only in-frame clones, not every one. Among about 960,000 clones listed, 76% were seen once. V trimming: 1 base; J trimming: 9 bases; junction bases outside the gene matches: 7. This CDR3 comprises 16 residues. Germline V gives CDR1 MNHNS, CDR2 SASEGT. J is TRBJ1-6 and V is TRBV6-1, with TRBD1 matching over 9 bases. The receptor was derived from a man aged 18 to 29 in good health. Sequencing was done on a sample of memory CD4+ T cells sorted from blood. Sample subset: CD45RA-negative fraction. The CDR3 region is CASSEVSGTGTSPLHF. CDR3 sequence (DNA): TGTGCCAGCAGTGAAGTCTCCGGGACAGGGACTTCACCCCTCCACTTT.